This TCR beta chain is drawn from a study of T cells after yellow fever vaccination. Study-level information: Fractions low in cell number were prepared with SMART-Seq v4 Ultra Low Input. Study findings and constraints: Clones from primary vaccination mostly reappeared after the booster (around 96% CD4, over 85% CD8). Secondary responses were weaker yet peaked faster, day 5 versus 15.

Between the trimmed V and J ends, which lost 5 bases and 1 base, there was a span of 15 bases. Germline CDR1 SGHRS, CDR2 YFSETQ. The CDR3 is 15 residues long. The sample holds many counts of this clonotype. Its specificity is not known. TCR cDNA, made by 5'RACE template switching, carried an added universal primer site and UMIs. From the 5' RACE reads, TCRdb called clonotypes with MiXCR, one entry per CDR3 protein. The sample lists some 110,000 distinct CDR3 sequences; about 6.8% were seen once. This chain links TRBV5-1 with TRBJ2-5, with TRBD2 as a possible D gene (5 bases). This specimen was CD4+ T cells sorted from PBMCs, taken approximately 40 days after the first yellow fever vaccination. The receptor's source is a man younger than 30 who received the YFV17D yellow fever vaccine. CDR3 loop: CASSRDGRSQETQYF. Here the CDR3 DNA reads TGCGCCAGCAGTCGGGATGGCAGAAGCCAAGAGACCCAGTACTTC.